These T cell receptor beta chains were read from a single sample in a study of OX40 agonist ivuxolimab in advanced cancers. The method was immunoSEQ multiplex PCR; TCRdb's version includes in-frame clones alone and lacks a portion of them. The table shows fewer than 70,000 clones, with about nine tenths occurring only once. The source material was CD4+ or CD8+ T cells sorted from blood, sampled in a trial of the OX40 agonist ivuxolimab. The receptors were gathered from an adult with an advanced solid tumor such as melanoma, head and neck, liver or kidney cancer. The conserved cysteine and the conserved F or W are not part of the CDR3 here. Each record gives: D gene, V gene, J gene, CDR3 protein. A D gene is named only where the DNA matches it firmly.

d_gene: .; v_gene: TRBV5-4; j_gene: TRBJ2-1; CDR3aa: ASSPPGSYNEQF
d_gene: .; v_gene: TRBV4-2; j_gene: TRBJ2-1; CDR3aa: ASSQEGRGRPDEQF
d_gene: .; v_gene: TRBV28; j_gene: TRBJ2-1; CDR3aa: ASSSPAGRSYNEQF
d_gene: .; v_gene: TRBV5-1; j_gene: TRBJ2-2; CDR3aa: ASSLRFMGSNTGELF
d_gene: .; v_gene: TRBV6-5; j_gene: TRBJ1-6; CDR3aa: ASSYDGPGPLH
d_gene: TRBD2; v_gene: TRBV4-1; j_gene: TRBJ2-5; CDR3aa: ASSPLTILAGQETQY
d_gene: .; v_gene: TRBV6-6; j_gene: TRBJ1-4; CDR3aa: ASRQGSPNEKLF
d_gene: TRBD2; v_gene: TRBV10-1; j_gene: TRBJ2-1; CDR3aa: ASSEFETSARYNEQF
d_gene: TRBD1; v_gene: TRBV7-9; j_gene: TRBJ2-7; CDR3aa: ASSLARTGGYEQY
d_gene: .; v_gene: TRBV28; j_gene: TRBJ2-5; CDR3aa: ASSSPPLQETQY
d_gene: .; v_gene: TRBV6-5; j_gene: TRBJ1-5; CDR3aa: ASSYGTGQPQH
d_gene: TRBD1; v_gene: TRBV5-1; j_gene: TRBJ1-4; CDR3aa: ASRQGTNEKLF
d_gene: TRBD1; v_gene: TRBV19; j_gene: TRBJ1-4; CDR3aa: ASQVQGATTNEKLF
d_gene: .; v_gene: TRBV10-3; j_gene: TRBJ1-2; CDR3aa: AISGGAPDYGYT
d_gene: .; v_gene: TRBV7-9; j_gene: TRBJ2-1; CDR3aa: ASSSSGAESQF
d_gene: .; v_gene: TRBV5-1; j_gene: .; CDR3aa: ASSKTVTYEQY
d_gene: .; v_gene: TRBV7-2; j_gene: TRBJ2-7; CDR3aa: ASRVTGSSEQY
d_gene: .; v_gene: TRBV28; j_gene: TRBJ2-7; CDR3aa: ASRGATGVYEQY
d_gene: .; v_gene: TRBV4-1; j_gene: TRBJ2-1; CDR3aa: ASAMGTQWYNEQF
d_gene: .; v_gene: TRBV28; j_gene: TRBJ2-2; CDR3aa: ASSYTTGELF
d_gene: .; v_gene: TRBV7-3; j_gene: TRBJ2-7; CDR3aa: ASSTDRAYEQY
d_gene: .; v_gene: TRBV7-9; j_gene: TRBJ2-5; CDR3aa: ASNPSRGLVQETQY
d_gene: .; v_gene: TRBV28; j_gene: TRBJ2-1; CDR3aa: ASSFWSIGDYNEQF
d_gene: TRBD1; v_gene: TRBV6-1; j_gene: TRBJ2-5; CDR3aa: ASRPNDRVFETQY
d_gene: .; v_gene: TRBV5-1; j_gene: TRBJ2-7; CDR3aa: ASSSTGRYEQY
d_gene: TRBD2; v_gene: TRBV5-1; j_gene: TRBJ2-1; CDR3aa: ASSYSGRAGEQF
d_gene: .; v_gene: TRBV9; j_gene: TRBJ2-6; CDR3aa: ASSVVQAFSGANVLT
d_gene: .; v_gene: TRBV6-6; j_gene: TRBJ2-2; CDR3aa: ATGTGELF
d_gene: .; v_gene: TRBV5-4; j_gene: TRBJ2-2; CDR3aa: ASRTVNTGELF